A selection of T cell receptor beta chains follows, all from one sample in a study of spatial heterogeneity in lung cancer. TCRdb fed the 5' RACE reads into MiXCR, producing one record per CDR3 protein. The sample consists of around 27,000 distinct CDR3 sequences, roughly 5.4% of them appearing once. This material consisted of PBMCs, taken at follow-up. The source is a female donor with early-stage non-small cell lung cancer. Both conserved end residues are part of each CDR3. A D gene is named only where the DNA matches it firmly. Clone size is given for some rows only: seen once, a few or many times, or a class if the clone is expanded.

CDR3nt	CDR3aa	abundance	len	d_gene	v_gene	j_gene
TGTGCCAGTAGTATGGACCTAGGCGCTGAAGCTTTCTTT	CASSMDLGAEAFF	many	13	NA	TRBV19	TRBJ1-1
TGTGCCAGCAGCTTAAATGGGGGGCGGCCTAGCTCCTACAATGAGCAGTTCTTC	CASSLNGGRPSSYNEQFF	many	18	NA	TRBV7-3	TRBJ2-1
TGTGCCAGCAGCTTAACAGTGAGCTCTGGAAACACCATATATTTT	CASSLTVSSGNTIYF	few	15	NA	TRBV7-2	TRBJ1-3
TGTGCCAGCAGCTTGAGCTCTGGGGCCAACGTCCTGACTTTC	CASSLSSGANVLTF	few	14	NA	TRBV11-1	TRBJ2-6
TGCGCCAGCAGCCAAGGGAGGGTTGAGTCAGATACGCAGTATTTT	CASSQGRVESDTQYF	many	15	NA	TRBV4-1	TRBJ2-3
TGCAGTGCAAGGGACAGGGGAGCAACTAATGAAAAACTGTTTTTT	CSARDRGATNEKLFF	NA	15	TRBD1	TRBV20-1	TRBJ1-4
TGTGCCAGCAGTTACTTTGGAGCGGGAGGAGCAAGTGAGCAGTTCTTC	CASSYFGAGGASEQFF	few	16	TRBD2	TRBV6-5	TRBJ2-1
TGTGCCAGCAGGAGGGACCTACCTATGCGGGATACGCAGTATTTT	CASRRDLPMRDTQYF	many	15	NA	TRBV6-2/TRBV6-3	TRBJ2-3
TGCGCCAGCAGCTTGGAAGGTAGCGGGACGCTACGACAGCAGTACTTC	CASSLEGSGTLRQQYF	few	16	TRBD2	TRBV5-1	TRBJ2-7
TGCAGCGGTACTAGCGTTGATGAGCAGTTCTTC	CSGTSVDEQFF	many	11	TRBD2	TRBV29-1	TRBJ2-1
TGCAGTGCTAGCTTTTCGACTAGCGGGGGCACAGATACGCAGTATTTT	CSASFSTSGGTDTQYF	many	16	TRBD2	TRBV20-1	TRBJ2-3
TGTGCCAGCAGTTTGGGGAGCTCCTACGAGCAGTACTTC	CASSLGSSYEQYF	medium-sized	13	NA	TRBV28	TRBJ2-7
TGTGCCAGCAGTTTCAGTTTGCGGGGAATGAGGAATGAGCAGTTCTTC	CASSFSLRGMRNEQFF	many	16	NA	TRBV12-3/TRBV12-4	TRBJ2-1
TGTGCCAGCAGCTTAGCGGGGGTCTACGAGCAGTACTTC	CASSLAGVYEQYF	few	13	NA	TRBV7-9	TRBJ2-7
TGTGCCAGCAGCTCGGGACTAGCGGGGGAAGAGACCCAGTACTTC	CASSSGLAGEETQYF	many	15	TRBD2	TRBV5-4	TRBJ2-5
TGCGCCAGCAGCTTGGTTGTACCGGGGACGAACACTGAAGCTTTCTTT	CASSLVVPGTNTEAFF	NA	16	NA	TRBV5-1	TRBJ1-1
TGTGCCAGCAGCGTAGGTGGCGGGGGAGTATACAATGAGCAGTTCTTC	CASSVGGGGVYNEQFF	many	16	TRBD2	TRBV9	TRBJ2-1
TGTGCCAGTACCCCGGGACAGGGTCATATCGGGGAGCTGTTTTTT	CASTPGQGHIGELFF	many	15	TRBD1	TRBV19	TRBJ2-2
TGCGCCAGCAGCTTGGCGCAGGGGCAGTATGAAAAACTGTTTTTT	CASSLAQGQYEKLFF	few	15	NA	TRBV5-1	TRBJ1-4
TGTGCCAGCAGTCCGACTAACCCGAGGGAAAGATACTATGGCTACACCTTC	CASSPTNPRERYYGYTF	few	17	NA	TRBV28	TRBJ1-2
TGTGCCAGCTCACCATTTTCCGGACTAGCGGGAGGAGCTGAGCAGTTCTTC	CASSPFSGLAGGAEQFF	many	17	TRBD2	TRBV18	TRBJ2-1
TGTGCCAGCAGCCAAGATCAGGGGGCGAAGACTGAAGCTTTCTTT	CASSQDQGAKTEAFF	few	15	TRBD1	TRBV4-2	TRBJ1-1
TGTGCCAGCTCACCAAGCCTTGGTAGCGGGAGAAACATTCAGTACTTC	CASSPSLGSGRNIQYF	NA	16	TRBD2	TRBV18	TRBJ2-4
TGTGCCAGCAGTCCCGGCAGGGGGCGCGCTAATGAAAAACTGTTTTTT	CASSPGRGRANEKLFF	many	16	TRBD1	TRBV27	TRBJ1-4
TGTGCCAGCAGCTGGGACCGCCGAGGGGAGCAGTACTTC	CASSWDRRGEQYF	many	13	NA	TRBV7-2	TRBJ2-7
TGTGCCAGCAGCTTGGGACCAACGGAGAACACCGGGGAGCTGTTTTTT	CASSLGPTENTGELFF	many	16	NA	TRBV5-5	TRBJ2-2
TGTGCCAGCAGCCTCGGGCAAACCCAGTACTTC	CASSLGQTQYF	NA	11	NA	TRBV14	TRBJ2-5
TGTGCCAGCACCTTGACTAGCGGAACAACCTACGAGCAGTACTTC	CASTLTSGTTYEQYF	many	15	TRBD2	TRBV12-3/TRBV12-4	TRBJ2-7
TGTGCCAGCAGCCTCCGTAGCGGGAAAGATACGCAGTATTTT	CASSLRSGKDTQYF	many	14	TRBD2	TRBV14	TRBJ2-3
TGTGCCAGCAGCTCCACAGCTGGTGACAGGGGGCAGGGGCAGTACTTC	CASSSTAGDRGQGQYF	many	16	TRBD1	TRBV11-2	TRBJ2-7
TGCAGTGCTAGGATGTCAGGCTCTGGGGAGCTGTTTTTT	CSARMSGSGELFF	many	13	NA	TRBV20-1	TRBJ2-2
TGTGCCAGCAGTAAGACAGGGGAGCCCACAGATACGCAGTATTTT	CASSKTGEPTDTQYF	many	15	TRBD1	TRBV6-5	TRBJ2-3
TGTGCCAGCTCACCAGAGGGACTAGCGGGAGTCCGGAATACGCAGTATTTT	CASSPEGLAGVRNTQYF	many	17	TRBD2	TRBV18	TRBJ2-3
TGTGCCACCAGCAGAGAGTCTAGCGGACAAGAGACCCAGTACTTC	CATSRESSGQETQYF	NA	15	TRBD2	TRBV15	TRBJ2-5
TGTGCCAGCAGCCAAGCGGGTAGAACGTTCAATGAGCAGTTCTTC	CASSQAGRTFNEQFF	many	15	NA	TRBV7-8	TRBJ2-1
TGTGCCAGCAGTTTTCGCCGGCATGGCGGGGAGCTGTTTTTT	CASSFRRHGGELFF	NA	14	NA	TRBV6-2/TRBV6-3	TRBJ2-2
TGTGCCAGCTCACCGACAAGTTACAATGAGCAGTTCTTC	CASSPTSYNEQFF	many	13	NA	TRBV18	TRBJ2-1
TGTGCCAGTAGTATGGGCAGGGACTCCCGGCTCCAGCATTTT	CASSMGRDSRLQHF	many	14	NA	TRBV19	TRBJ1-5
TGTGCCAGCAGACAGGGGGCCAACGTCCTGACTTTC	CASRQGANVLTF	few	12	NA	TRBV19	TRBJ2-6
TGCGCCAGCAGCCCGGCCGGGACAGGGAACACCGGGGAGCTGTTTTTT	CASSPAGTGNTGELFF	many	16	TRBD1	TRBV5-1	TRBJ2-2
TGTGCCAGCAGCTCCCCGTTGGCGTCTAGCTCCTACAATGAGCAGTTCTTC	CASSSPLASSSYNEQFF	many	17	NA	TRBV7-8	TRBJ2-1
TGTGCCAGCAGCTTAGCCAGGGGCCAGGGCACAGATACGCAGTATTTT	CASSLARGQGTDTQYF	NA	16	NA	TRBV7-2	TRBJ2-3
TGCAGTGCGGGGACACTCACAGATACGCAGTATTTT	CSAGTLTDTQYF	many	12	NA	TRBV20-1	TRBJ2-3
TGTGCTAGTGGTTCCCTAGCGGGGCAACGATCCTACGAGCAGTACTTC	CASGSLAGQRSYEQYF	few	16	TRBD2	TRBV12-5	TRBJ2-7
TGTGCCAGCAGTACGGTGAACACTGAAGCTTTCTTT	CASSTVNTEAFF	many	12	NA	TRBV6-2/TRBV6-3	TRBJ1-1
TGTGCCAGCAGCTTGGGGCATCCTAACACTGAAGCTTTCTTT	CASSLGHPNTEAFF	many	14	NA	TRBV5-5	TRBJ1-1
TGTGCCAGCAGCTACGGACTTAGCAATCAGCCCCAGCATTTT	CASSYGLSNQPQHF	many	14	NA	TRBV3-1	TRBJ1-5
TGCAGTATTCAAGGTCGAGGCGGGGACTATGGCTACACCTTC	CSIQGRGGDYGYTF	many	14	NA	TRBV20-1	TRBJ1-2
TGCAGCGTGGGCACAGATACGCAGTATTTT	CSVGTDTQYF	many	10	NA	TRBV29-1	TRBJ2-3
TGTGCCAGCAGTGCCCTAGATGAGACCCAGTACTTC	CASSALDETQYF	many	12	NA	TRBV2	TRBJ2-5
TGTGCCAGCAGCCATCGGGGGGTCACTAGCGGGAGAGGGGACACCGGGGAGCTGTTTTTT	CASSHRGVTSGRGDTGELFF	many	20	TRBD2	TRBV3-1	TRBJ2-2
TGTGCCAGCAGCTTAGCGCTAGCCAATGAGCAGTTCTTC	CASSLALANEQFF	many	13	NA	TRBV7-2	TRBJ2-1
TGTGCCAGCAGCTTGGGGGGGGCGATAGGGTACGAGCAGTACTTC	CASSLGGAIGYEQYF	many	15	NA	TRBV28	TRBJ2-7
TGTGCCAGCAGCCAAGTTACGGCAGCACTCTATGGCTACACCTTC	CASSQVTAALYGYTF	many	15	NA	TRBV14	TRBJ1-2